One and the same sample provided the 13 T cell receptor beta chains below, sequenced in a study of blood T cell repertoires in COVID-19. Assay used: immunoSEQ multiplex PCR; TCRdb lists only in-frame clones, some missing. The table lists 300,000 to 350,000 clones, roughly nine tenths of them singletons. Sequencing was carried out using PBMCs or T cells enriched from blood (not recorded which). These receptor sequences come from a woman between 25 and 40 years old who had recovered from COVID-19.

The rearrangement joins TRBV6-5 to TRBJ1-2; 7 bases agree with TRBD1. The V gene's germline CDR1 is MNHEY and CDR2 SVGAGI. V lost 6 bases, J lost 2 bases, and 9 bases stayed unmatched. The CDR3 spans 15 residues. The CDR3 DNA is TGTGCCAGCAGCAATACACAGGGGCGCAACTATGGCTACACCTTC. This encodes CASSNTQGRNYGYTF.

The V gene is TRBV29-1, the J gene TRBJ2-7; TRBD1 agrees at 9 bases. The CDR3 contains 13 residues. The V gene's germline CDR1 is SQVTM and CDR2 ANQGSEA. The junction had 5 bases not matched to a gene; V was cut back by 3 bases and J by 5 bases. CDR3 sequence reads: CSVERDRDDEQYF. The CDR3 nucleotides read TGCAGCGTTGAGCGGGACAGGGACGACGAGCAGTACTTC.

V and J are TRBV29-1 and TRBJ1-1; 8 bases are shared with TRBD1. V shed 1 base, J shed 4 bases, and the junction held 11 bases outside the gene matches. Germline V gene lookup returns CDR1 SQVTM and CDR2 ANQGSEA. The CDR3 totals 16 residues. The CDR3 loop is CSVEGMKRQGTTEAFF. The CDR3 nucleotides are TGCAGCGTTGAAGGTATGAAGAGACAGGGGACCACTGAAGCTTTCTTT. The full variable domain, rest sourced from reference TRBV29-1 and TRBJ1-1, is SAVISQKPSRDICQRGTSLTIQCQVDSQVTMMFWYRQQPGQSLTLIATANQGSEATYESGFVIDKFPISRPNLTFSTLTVSNMSPEDSSIYLCSVEGMKRQGTTEAFFGQGTRLTVV.

This chain connects TRBV2 to TRBJ2-1; 8 positions agree with TRBD2. The germline V gene has CDR1 SNHLY and CDR2 FYNNEI. V lost 10 bases, J lost 8 bases, and 13 bases stayed unmatched. The CDR3 contains 14 residues. The CDR3, as DNA: TGTGCCACCACCGGGACTAGAGCTTCGCATGAGCAGTTCTTC. Protein sequence: CATTGTRASHEQFF.

The V and J genes are TRBV9 and TRBJ2-7, with a possible D match to TRBD2 (5 bases). Germline V gene lookup returns CDR1 SGDLS and CDR2 YYNGEE. Between the trimmed V and J ends, which lost 4 bases and 4 bases, there was a span of 12 bases. The CDR3 spans 13 residues. Written as DNA, the CDR3 is TGTGCCAGCAGCCCCCGGACTGAATACGAGCAGTACTTC. Translation gives CASSPRTEYEQYF. Full variable domain (rest looked up from reference TRBV9 and TRBJ2-7): DSGVTQTPKHLITATGQRVTLRCSPRSGDLSVYWYQQSLDQGLQFLIQYYNGEERAKGNILERFSAQQFPDLHSELNLSSLELGDSALYFCASSPRTEYEQYFGPGTRLTVT.

The rearrangement joins TRBV9 to TRBJ2-2; D may be TRBD2 (6 bases). The CDR3 totals 14 residues. From germline, CDR1 is SGDLS and CDR2 YYNGEE. The V end lost 5 bases, the J end lost 4 bases, and 12 bases lay between the germline ends. Here the CDR3 DNA reads TGTGCCAGCAGTCCCCGACTAGTCACCGGGGAGCTGTTTTTT. Translated: CASSPRLVTGELFF.

The chain carries TRBV7-2 and TRBJ2-6; 7 positions match TRBD1. Unmatched junction bases numbered 10, after V lost 5 bases and J lost 0 bases. The CDR3 extends over 18 amino acids. Germline loops: CDR1 SGHTA, CDR2 FQGNSA. Written as DNA, the CDR3 is TGTGCCAGCAGCCCAAGATGGGACAGACCCTCTGGGGCCAACGTCCTGACTTTC. This translates into CASSPRWDRPSGANVLTF. Supplemented by reference TRBV7-2 and TRBJ2-6, the full variable domain reads GAGVSQSPSNKVTEKGKDVELRCDPISGHTALYWYRQSLGQGLEFLIYFQGNSAPDKSGLPSDRFSAERTGGSVSTLTIQRTQQEDSAVYLCASSPRWDRPSGANVLTFGAGSRLTVL.

This clone is a singleton in its sample. The chain recombines TRBV29-1 with TRBJ1-1; D is unclear. This CDR3 spans 13 amino acids. V was pared by 3 bases and J by 2 bases, with 10 bases between. From germline, CDR1 is SQVTM and CDR2 ANQGSEA. CDR3 nucleotides: TGCAGCGTTGAGTACACAAGTAACACTGAAGCTTTCTTT. Translating it yields CSVEYTSNTEAFF.

This sequence joins TRBV20-1 and TRBJ2-7; 9 bases agree with TRBD1. The CDR3 sequence is 11 residues long. Germline V CDR1 and CDR2: DFQATT, SNEGSKA (reference sequence). V was clipped by 3 bases and J by 12 bases; unmatched bases: 6. This CDR3 reads CSASGGTGRYF. The CDR3 DNA sequence: TGCAGTGCTAGCGGCGGGACAGGGCGGTACTTC.

This chain uses TRBV27 with TRBJ1-4; D call uncertain. Germline CDR1 is MNHEY and CDR2 is SMNVEV (reference sequence). The CDR3 covers 17 residues. The V end lost 0 bases, the J end lost 7 bases, and 18 bases lay between the germline ends. The CDR3 reads CASSLSFTGFYIEKLFF. DNA for the CDR3: TGTGCCAGCAGTTTATCATTCACGGGGTTCTATATTGAAAAACTGTTTTTT.

This chain links TRBV5-1 with TRBJ2-3, with D perhaps matching TRBD1 (5 bases). The CDR3 consists of 16 residues. Germline CDR1 is SGHRS and CDR2 is YFSETQ. The V gene lost 4 bases and the J gene lost 2 bases, with 17 bases spanning the gap. CDR3 loop: CASSPRRQGNTDTQYF. The DNA for the CDR3 is TGCGCCAGCAGCCCCCGGCGGCAGGGTAACACAGATACGCAGTATTTT.

This clone was observed a handful of times. The chain is built from TRBV5-4 and TRBJ2-7; 10 bases are shared with TRBD2. This CDR3 has 16 amino acids. V was pared by 4 bases and J by 2 bases, with 9 bases of the junction left unmatched. Per the germline V gene, CDR1 is SGHNT and CDR2 is YYREEE (reference sequence). The DNA for the CDR3 is TGTGCCAGCAGCCCCCCCACTAGCGGGGTTACCTACGAGCAGTACTTC. It is translated as CASSPPTSGVTYEQYF.

This clone was seen a single time. In nucleotides, the CDR3 is TGTGCCAGCAGTCCAAACAGGGGTGGGGATGAAAAACTGTTTTTT. It codes for CASSPNRGGDEKLFF. The rearrangement links TRBV28 to TRBJ1-4, with TRBD1 matching 7 bases. The CDR3 contains 15 residues. Germline assignment: CDR1 MDHEN and CDR2 SYDVKM. With V trimmed by 5 bases and J by 6 bases, 9 bases remained unmatched.